This T cell receptor (beta chain) came from a study of blood T cell repertoires in COVID-19. Overall study context: Some COVID-19 samples were acute and others convalescent; all came from the United States, Italy and Spain. PBMCs, B-cell-depleted T cells, or T cells were the source of the cDNA or gDNA that made up the material.

CDR3 length: 13 residues. Trimming removed 8 bases from V and 3 bases from J; junction bases left unmatched: 6. The germline V gene has CDR1 MNHEY and CDR2 SVGAGI. Authors' analysis steps: How many nucleated cells were present was estimated from reference gene primer amplification. Produced via immunoSEQ multiplex PCR; TCRdb's table is partial and in-frame only. V and J calls and clone size are copied from that table; D and trimming were computed from the DNA. This sample carries some 30,000 clones, around 84% of them seen once, and the ten largest clones take 13%. Sample: peripheral blood. The receptor's source is a human donor in a cohort sampled during active COVID-19. V gene TRBV6-5 combines with J gene TRBJ1-2; 7 bases map to TRBD1. The CDR3 sequence is CASSRGQYYGYTF. CDR3 in DNA: TGTGCCAGCTCGAGGGGGCAGTACTATGGCTACACCTTC.